The 27 T cell receptor beta chains presented below share a single source sample, sequenced in a study of patients and donors after allogeneic stem cell transplantation. TCRdb redid the calling of the RT-PCR reads with MiXCR, one entry per CDR3 protein. The table records about 960,000 distinct CDR3 sequences, 15% to 20% of them present only once. The sample taken for sequencing was blood, either unsorted or a sorted T cell fraction (not recorded which). All receptors come from a human donor who was either an allogeneic HSCT recipient or a stem cell or donor lymphocyte infusion donor (not recorded which). It is not recorded whose cells these are; they may come from a transplant donor.

The chain recombines TRBV9 with TRBJ2-7, with D possibly matching TRBD1 (5 bases). V lost 4 bases and J lost 3, with 11 bases in between. This CDR3 region has 13 residues. Germline V gene data show CDR1 as SGDLS and CDR2 as YYNGEE. The CDR3, as DNA: TGTGCCAGCAGCCCAGATCAGGGCTACGAGCAGTACTTC. This sequence encodes CASSPDQGYEQYF.

The table lists this clonotype with a few counts. The gene calls are TRBV2 and TRBJ2-3, with D tentatively TRBD1 or TRBD2 (5 bases each). Deletions cut 7 bases from V and 7 bases from J, with 18 bases between. The CDR3 sequence is 14 residues long. Germline assignment: CDR1 SNHLY and CDR2 FYNNEI. The CDR3 sequence is CASKNRDGANTQYF. In DNA form, the CDR3 reads TGTGCCAGCAAGAACCGGGACGGAGCAAATACGCAGTATTTT.

CDR3 protein: CASSFSNPRETQYF. The CDR3 nucleotides are TGTGCCAGCAGTTTCTCCAATCCAAGAGAGACCCAGTACTTC. The chain recombines TRBV12-3 or TRBV12-4 with TRBJ2-5; D gene unclear. This CDR3 has 14 residues. Trimming shortened V by 3 bases and J by 4 bases, and 12 bases separated the two germline ends.

V is TRBV9 and J is TRBJ2-1; a weak D match, TRBD2 (5 bases). V was shortened by 3 bases and J by 6 bases, with 25 bases between the two germline ends. The CDR3 contains 18 residues. Germline CDR1 SGDLS, CDR2 YYNGEE. In DNA, the CDR3 is TGTGCCAGCAGCGCCACCTCCAGCGTGAGAGGGCCGGTCAATGAGCAGTTCTTC. It translates to CASSATSSVRGPVNEQFF.

This sequence joins TRBV6-5 and TRBJ2-7; D might be TRBD2 (5 bases). The CDR3 is 16 amino acids. The germline V gene has CDR1 MNHEY and CDR2 SVGAGI. V was cut by 2 bases and J by 3 bases, with 17 bases left in between. The CDR3: CASSYGRPDRGYEQYF. The CDR3 DNA is TGTGCCAGCAGTTACGGTCGTCCAGATCGGGGCTACGAGCAGTACTTC.

This clonotype was seen repeatedly, ten times or more. The chain combines TRBV29-1 with TRBJ1-1; no clear D gene. The CDR3 is made up of 12 amino acids. Trimming pared 4 bases from V and 2 bases from J, leaving 8 bases between. The germline V gene encodes CDR1 SQVTM and CDR2 ANQGSEA. CDR3 in DNA: TGCAGCGTTGCCAACTACAACACTGAAGCTTTCTTT. Its translation: CSVANYNTEAFF.

This clonotype was detected ten times or more. This chain links TRBV11-2 with TRBJ2-3; D is possibly TRBD1 (6 bases). V was shortened by 3 bases and J by 6 bases, with 16 bases between the two germline ends. Germline CDR1 is SGHAT and CDR2 is FQNNGV. The CDR3 is 15 residues long. DNA of the CDR3: TGTGCCAGCAGCTTCAACAGGGTTGAGAGGGATACGCAGTATTTT. This gives the protein CASSFNRVERDTQYF.

This clonotype occurred once. The rearrangement links TRBV19 to TRBJ1-1; D not resolved. The CDR3 has 11 amino acids. Germline V lookup: CDR1 LNHDA, CDR2 SQIVND (reference sequence). The V and J ends lost 6 bases and 7 bases respectively, with 9 bases between them. The CDR3 reads CASRGLSEAFF. CDR3 nucleotides: TGTGCCAGTAGGGGTCTTAGTGAAGCTTTCTTT.

The gene calls are TRBV6-1 and TRBJ2-1; the D is unclear. This CDR3 has 13 amino acids. CDR1 and CDR2 (germline): MNHNS, SASEGT. V was trimmed by 8 bases and J by 0 bases, leaving 8 bases between them. CDR3 bases: TGTGCCAGCGGGGAAAGCTCCTACAATGAGCAGTTCTTC. It yields the protein CASGESSYNEQFF.

There are a few counts of this clonotype. The chain combines TRBV7-8 with TRBJ2-1; 8 bases agree with TRBD2. The CDR3 is 17 amino acids. Trimming removed 2 bases from V and 8 bases from J; junction bases left unmatched: 14. From germline, CDR1 is SGHVS and CDR2 FQNEAQ. CDR3 sequence reads: CASSLKLAETLPHEQFF. The CDR3, as DNA: TGTGCCAGCAGCTTAAAACTAGCGGAGACCCTTCCACATGAGCAGTTCTTC.

This clonotype has only a few counts. V is TRBV4-1 and J is TRBJ2-1; 8 nucleotides align to TRBD1. The CDR3 length is 18 residues. From germline, CDR1 is MGHRA and CDR2 YSYEKL. Trimming removed 1 base from V and 7 bases from J; junction bases left unmatched: 15. DNA for the CDR3: TGCGCCAGCAGCCAAGTATTGGTAAAACAGGGGGTCGGAAATGAGCAGTTCTTC. Its translation: CASSQVLVKQGVGNEQFF.

This clonotype has just a few counts. V usage is TRBV29-1 and J usage is TRBJ2-7; 10 nucleotides agree with TRBD2. CDR3 length equals 19 residues. Germline trimming cut 6 bases from V and 0 bases from J; bases unmatched to any gene: 20. Germline CDR1 and CDR2: SQVTM and ANQGSEA. The chain's CDR3 is CSVPPITSGEICSSYEQYF. The CDR3 coding sequence is TGCAGCGTCCCGCCCATTACTAGCGGGGAGATTTGTAGCTCCTACGAGCAGTACTTC.

CDR3 loop: CASSQGTSGPGDNEQFF. The CDR3 DNA is TGTGCCAGCAGCCAGGGGACTAGCGGACCTGGGGATAATGAGCAGTTCTTC. V gene TRBV4-2 combines with J gene TRBJ2-1; 11 bases agree with TRBD2. Germline CDR1 reads LGHNA; CDR2 reads YNFKEQ. CDR3 length equals 17 residues. Trimming at V came to 3 bases and at J to 7 bases, leaving 11 bases not matched to a gene.

This rearrangement joins TRBV5-1 to TRBJ1-2; no clear D. This CDR3 comprises 13 residues. Looked up from germline, CDR1 is SGHRS and CDR2 is YFSETQ. Trimming removed 1 base at V and 4 bases at J, with 8 bases between. The CDR3 DNA reads TGCGCCAGCAGCTTGTTCGCCAGCTATGGCTACACCTTC. Protein: CASSLFASYGYTF.

The chain combines TRBV6-2 or TRBV6-3 with TRBJ1-4, with 9 bases aligning to TRBD1. Germline CDR1 is MNHEY and CDR2 is SVGEGT. With V trimmed by 2 bases and J by 0 bases, 10 bases remained unmatched. The CDR3 spans 19 residues. CDR3 region: CASSYPLTGGASTNEKLFF. Here the CDR3 DNA reads TGTGCCAGCAGTTACCCACTCACAGGGGGCGCCTCAACTAATGAAAAACTGTTTTTT.

The chain carries TRBV7-2 and TRBJ2-7, with a weak D call TRBD2 (6 bases). Germline lookup yields CDR1 SGHTA and CDR2 FQGNSA. The CDR3 has 13 amino acids. V shed 8 bases and J shed 2 bases, with 13 bases lying between them. The CDR3 sequence: CASLTTRAYEQYF. The CDR3 DNA sequence: TGTGCCAGCCTCACGACTAGGGCCTACGAGCAGTACTTC.

This clonotype was counted only a few times. The J gene is TRBJ1-5, the V gene TRBV6-1; D unresolved. V dropped 4 bases and J dropped 5 bases, with 9 bases sitting between them. In germline, CDR1 is MNHNS, CDR2 SASEGT. The CDR3 length is 13 residues. The CDR3 is CASSGNTYQPQHF. The CDR3 DNA reads TGTGCCAGCAGTGGTAACACCTATCAGCCCCAGCATTTT.

This clonotype showed up just a few times. The chain recombines TRBV5-1 with TRBJ2-5; the D is unclear. The CDR3 spans 15 residues. Trimming shortened V by 2 bases and J by 0 bases, and 11 bases separated the two germline ends. The germline CDR1 and CDR2 sequences are SGHRS and YFSETQ. The CDR3 region is CASSFLEKYQETQYF. DNA for the CDR3: TGCGCCAGCAGCTTTCTAGAGAAGTACCAAGAGACCCAGTACTTC. The full variable domain, completed using reference TRBV5-1 and TRBJ2-5, is KAGVTQTPRYLIKTRGQQVTLSCSPISGHRSVSWYQQTPGQGLQFLFEYFSETQRNKGNFPGRFSGRQFSNSRSEMNVSTLELGDSALYLCASSFLEKYQETQYFGPGTRLLVL.

J is TRBJ1-1 and V is TRBV30; D not certain. V was clipped by 4 bases and J by 4 bases, with 16 bases between them. This CDR3 is built from 14 residues. Germline CDR1 and CDR2: GTSNPN and SVGIG (reference sequence). The CDR3 nucleotides read TGTGCCTGGACCCCGGGTGGATGGCGCACTGAAGCTTTCTTT. It is translated as CAWTPGGWRTEAFF.

The chain is built from TRBV3-1 and TRBJ2-1; D possibly corresponds to TRBD2 (6 bases). Between the trimmed V and J ends, which lost 1 base and 14 bases, there was a span of 12 bases. The CDR3 totals 12 residues. Germline CDR1 LGHDT, CDR2 YNNKEL (reference sequence). The chain's CDR3 is CASSQAETSKFF. Written as DNA, the CDR3 is TGTGCCAGCAGCCAAGCGGAAACTAGCAAGTTCTTC.

Only a few counts were recorded for this clonotype. The chain has TRBV2 and TRBJ1-4, with D maybe TRBD1 (5 bases). V lost 8 bases, J lost 0 bases, and 13 bases lay in between. Germline CDR1 and CDR2: SNHLY and FYNNEI. The CDR3 covers 15 residues. This chain's CDR3 is CASAYTGATNEKLFF. DNA of the CDR3: TGTGCCAGCGCTTACACAGGTGCAACTAATGAAAAACTGTTTTTT.

The chain combines TRBV5-1 with TRBJ1-2; perhaps TRBD1 as D (5 bases). V lost 3 bases, J lost 4 bases, and 13 bases lay in between. CDR3 length equals 14 residues. Germline CDR1 SGHRS, CDR2 YFSETQ. Here the CDR3 reads CASSSWDRGYGYTF. The CDR3, as DNA: TGCGCCAGCAGCTCATGGGACCGAGGCTATGGCTACACCTTC. The whole variable domain, filled in from reference TRBV5-1 and TRBJ1-2, reads KAGVTQTPRYLIKTRGQQVTLSCSPISGHRSVSWYQQTPGQGLQFLFEYFSETQRNKGNFPGRFSGRQFSNSRSEMNVSTLELGDSALYLCASSSWDRGYGYTFGSGTRLTVV.

This clonotype was seen more than once but under ten times. V gene TRBV10-3 combines with J gene TRBJ2-7; D may be TRBD1 (5 bases). The ends were cut back, 6 bases at V and 7 bases at J, with 13 bases in the middle. Germline CDR1 reads ENHRY; CDR2 reads SYGVKD. The CDR3 sequence is 12 residues long. The CDR3, as DNA: TGTGCCATCAGGCAGGGCGTCGGGGAGCAGTACTTC. This translates into CAIRQGVGEQYF.

This clonotype was detected many times. CDR3 nucleotides: TGTGCCAGCAGCGTAGGGGACAGTGCTTACTATGGCTACACCTTC. Translating gives CASSVGDSAYYGYTF. This chain links TRBV9 with TRBJ1-2; 7 bases are shared with TRBD1. The trim removed 0 bases at V and 3 bases at J, leaving 5 bases unmatched. The CDR3 spans 15 residues. Looked up from germline, CDR1 is SGDLS and CDR2 is YYNGEE. Full variable domain (missing parts from reference TRBV9 and TRBJ1-2): DSGVTQTPKHLITATGQRVTLRCSPRSGDLSVYWYQQSLDQGLQFLIQYYNGEERAKGNILERFSAQQFPDLHSELNLSSLELGDSALYFCASSVGDSAYYGYTFGSGTRLTVV.

The sample holds a few counts of this clonotype. The V and J genes are TRBV20-1 and TRBJ2-2, with 7 bases identical to TRBD2. The germline V gene has CDR1 DFQATT and CDR2 SNEGSKA (reference sequence). The CDR3 extends over 14 amino acids. Germline trimming cut 2 bases from V and 1 base from J; bases unmatched to any gene: 1. The CDR3, as DNA: TGCAGTGCTAGATCTAGCGGGAACACCGGGGAGCTGTTTTTT. This codes for CSARSSGNTGELFF.

The genes are TRBV6-2 or TRBV6-3 and TRBJ2-7; 12 bases align to TRBD2. Germline V gene lookup returns CDR1 MNHEY and CDR2 SVGEGT. V shed 6 bases, J shed 2 bases, and the junction held 5 bases outside the gene matches. The length of the CDR3 is 15 residues. The CDR3 spells CASRPSSGGAYEQYF. The CDR3 bases are TGTGCCAGCAGACCGTCTAGCGGGGGGGCCTACGAGCAGTACTTC.

The chain uses TRBV6-5 and TRBJ2-1; a possible D gene is TRBD2 (5 bases). CDR1 is MNHEY, CDR2 SVGAGI, per germline. V was shortened by 0 bases and J by 7 bases, with 22 bases between the two germline ends. CDR3 length equals 18 residues. CDR3 loop: CASSYSSPSSAMVNEQFF. In DNA form, the CDR3 reads TGTGCCAGCAGTTACTCCTCGCCTAGCTCGGCTATGGTAAATGAGCAGTTCTTC.